This TCR beta chain is from a study of CD8+CD57+ T cells in acquired aplastic anemia. Study-wide results and caveats: Patients and controls turned out to have twenty-nine CD8+ CDR3 sequences in common.

Genomic DNA provided the template from which TCR beta VDJ and CDR3 profiles were obtained. TCRdb processed the reads anew with MiXCR; each CDR3 protein has one entry. This table has 190,000 or so distinct CDR3 sequences, around 63% appearing once. This clonotype was detected many times. Antigen specificity is unknown. V shed 0 bases and J shed 3 bases, with 6 bases lying between them. This CDR3 is 13 amino acids long. Looked up from germline, CDR1 is MNHEY and CDR2 is SMNVEV (reference sequence). Sequencing input: sorted CD4+, CD8+, or CD8+CD57+ T cells (not recorded which) from PBMCs. This chain connects TRBV27 to TRBJ2-7; no clear D. The TCR originated in a human donor in good health. The CDR3 sequence is CASSLSYGYEQYF. CDR3 nucleotide sequence: TGTGCCAGCAGTTTATCGTACGGCTACGAGCAGTACTTC.